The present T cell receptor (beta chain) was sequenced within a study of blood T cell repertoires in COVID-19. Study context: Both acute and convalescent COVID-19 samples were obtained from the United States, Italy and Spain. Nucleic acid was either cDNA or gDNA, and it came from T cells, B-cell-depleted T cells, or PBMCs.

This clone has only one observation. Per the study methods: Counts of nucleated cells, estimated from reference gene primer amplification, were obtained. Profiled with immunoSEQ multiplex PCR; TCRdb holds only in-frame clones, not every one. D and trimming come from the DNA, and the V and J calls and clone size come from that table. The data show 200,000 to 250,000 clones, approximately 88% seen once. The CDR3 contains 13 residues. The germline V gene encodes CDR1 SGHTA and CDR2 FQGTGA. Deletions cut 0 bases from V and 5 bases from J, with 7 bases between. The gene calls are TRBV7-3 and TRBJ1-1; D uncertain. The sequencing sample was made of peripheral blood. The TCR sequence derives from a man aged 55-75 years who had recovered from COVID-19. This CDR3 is CASSLTGKTEAFF. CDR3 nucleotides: TGTGCCAGCAGCTTAACCGGTAAAACTGAAGCTTTCTTT.